This T cell receptor (beta chain) was sequenced for a study of breast tumors, draining lymph nodes, adjacent tissues. TCRdb re-analysed the multiplex PCR reads in MiXCR, keeping a single row per CDR3 protein. Counted here are around 140,000 distinct CDR3 sequences, under 25% occurring once; the ten biggest clones make up about 2.4%. Study outcomes and limitations: Tumors had less TCR diversity than lymph nodes, more than nontumor tissue.

In this sample, this clonotype turned up a few times. Its antigen is not identified. Samples came from axillary lymph nodes draining the breast cancer. The TCR sequence derives from a female donor with breast cancer. Some clones in this sample may be carry-over from other donors' samples. The sample was axillary lymph node tissue.

CDR3 region: CASSLKGGGELFF. DNA of the CDR3: TGTGCCAGCAGCTTAAAGGGGGGGGGGGAGCTGTTTTTT. V gene TRBV11-2 combines with J gene TRBJ2-2; tentatively, D is TRBD2 (7 bases). V was trimmed by 2 bases and J by 8 bases, leaving 9 bases between them. CDR1 is SGHAT, CDR2 FQNNGV, per germline. The CDR3 spans 13 residues. Supplemented by reference TRBV11-2 and TRBJ2-2, the full variable domain reads EAGVAQSPRYKIIEKRQSVAFWCNPISGHATLYWYQQILGQGPKLLIQFQNNGVVDDSQLPKDRFSAERLKGVDSTLKIQPAKLEDSAVYLCASSLKGGGELFFGEGSRLTVL.